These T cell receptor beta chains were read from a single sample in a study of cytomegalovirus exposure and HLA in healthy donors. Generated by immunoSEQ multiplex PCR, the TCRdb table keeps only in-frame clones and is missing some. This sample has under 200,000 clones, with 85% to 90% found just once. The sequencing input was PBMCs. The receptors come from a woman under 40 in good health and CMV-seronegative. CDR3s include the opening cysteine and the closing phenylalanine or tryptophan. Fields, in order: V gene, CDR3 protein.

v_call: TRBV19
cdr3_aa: CASSIGFSAESRGYTF

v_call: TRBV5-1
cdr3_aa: CASSLVPGLAANEQFF

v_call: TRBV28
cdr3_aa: CASSKEDGFNQPQHF

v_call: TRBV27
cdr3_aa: CASSLYRGAYEQYF

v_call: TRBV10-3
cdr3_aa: CAITPGGLPDTQYF

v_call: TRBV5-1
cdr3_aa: CASSLRQNYGYTF

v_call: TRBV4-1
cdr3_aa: CASSRGLAGVSGANVLTF

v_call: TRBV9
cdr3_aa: CASSPQGENTGELFF

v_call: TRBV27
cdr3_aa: CASSLSWREAANEQYF

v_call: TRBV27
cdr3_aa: CASSPRLAGGTDTQYF

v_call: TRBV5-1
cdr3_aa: CASSFGSGNYEQYF

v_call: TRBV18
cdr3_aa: CASSLWVTKNNQPQHF

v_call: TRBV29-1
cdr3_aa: CSVGDRAGGYTF

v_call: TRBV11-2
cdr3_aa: CASSLYGAVSYEQYF

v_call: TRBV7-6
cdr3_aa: CASSFQGSTEAFF

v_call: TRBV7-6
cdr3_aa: CASSFSPGTQRWGQQFF

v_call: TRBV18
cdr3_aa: CASSLGGGSNQPQHF

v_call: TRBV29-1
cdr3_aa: CSVVDRGLDYGYTF

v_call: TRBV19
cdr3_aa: CASSIAGMGYGYTF

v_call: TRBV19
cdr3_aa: CASKFAGDKAFF

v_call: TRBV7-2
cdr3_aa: CASSRSPGANVLTF

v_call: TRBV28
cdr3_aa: CASSPDEVEQYF

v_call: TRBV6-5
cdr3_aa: CASSEGGGETQYF

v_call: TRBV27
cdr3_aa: CASSLRRRGQRELFF

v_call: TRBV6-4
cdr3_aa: CASSVGLAGYEQFF

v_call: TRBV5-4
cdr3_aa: CASSQAGTGETQYF

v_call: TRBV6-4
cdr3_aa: CASSDTFGAGAYNEQFF

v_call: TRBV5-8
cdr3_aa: CASSATGNQPQHF

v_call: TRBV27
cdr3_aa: CASSFLAGGYNEQFF

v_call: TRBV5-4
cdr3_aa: CASSWQGRHEQYF

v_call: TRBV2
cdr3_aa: CASSGAEKGAFF

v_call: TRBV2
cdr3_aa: CASTALARENSGANVLTF

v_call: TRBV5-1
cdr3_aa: CASSLGWREQYF

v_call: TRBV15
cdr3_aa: CATSRARDRDIYEQYF

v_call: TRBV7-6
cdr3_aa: CASSLYDRESGNTIYF

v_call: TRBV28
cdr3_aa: CASDRGGQGGANVLTF

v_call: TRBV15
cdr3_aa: CATSRYRDRPEELFF

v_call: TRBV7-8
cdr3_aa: CASSLLGSELSDTQYF

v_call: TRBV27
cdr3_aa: CASSLGMNTEAFF

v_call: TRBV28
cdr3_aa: CASSSLDITGELFF

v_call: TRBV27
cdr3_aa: CASSLVRNTEAFF

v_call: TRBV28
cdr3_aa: CASSSDMRNTEAFF

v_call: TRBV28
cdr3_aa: CASRLAGMNTEAFF

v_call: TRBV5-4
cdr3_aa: CASSLDRGENQPQHF

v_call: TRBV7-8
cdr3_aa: CASSPKPTGGSSASGYEQYF

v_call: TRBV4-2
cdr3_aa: CASSQDGAGGLYEQYF

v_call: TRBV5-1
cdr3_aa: CASSLGDMPEQYF

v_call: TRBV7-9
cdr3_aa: CASSLVLENGYTF

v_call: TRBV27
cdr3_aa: CASSLSRNHYEQYF

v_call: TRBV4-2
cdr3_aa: CASSLVGGYLEQYF

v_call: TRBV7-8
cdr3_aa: CASSPSPGPSNQPQHF

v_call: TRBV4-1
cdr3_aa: CASSPEPGRNNSPLHF

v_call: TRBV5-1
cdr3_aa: CASSVRRGQTSFF

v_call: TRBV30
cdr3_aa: CAWKTSESLTDTQYF

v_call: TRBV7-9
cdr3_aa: CASTPGGPGEQFF

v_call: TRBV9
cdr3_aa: CASSVAPQGSSYEQYF